The clone carrying this T cell receptor (beta chain) was seen a single time. The target antigen is unknown. Using immunoSEQ multiplex PCR, the repertoire was profiled, and TCRdb retains in-frame clones only, with some absent. The repertoire holds about 41,000 clones, roughly 69% seen once, with under 3% in the top ten. These data come from a study of PD-1 blockade in classical Hodgkin lymphoma. The study's findings and limits: Patients who responded completely had about the same baseline diversity as newly diagnosed patients.

This CDR3 has 16 amino acids. Looked up from germline, CDR1 is LGHNA and CDR2 is YSLEER. Trimming stripped 0 bases from V and 5 bases from J, with 17 bases between. Time point: cycle 4 day 1 (C4D1), after 6 weeks of nivolumab. Every patient was affected by relapse after autologous stem cell transplantation, while exposure to brentuximab vedotin was not uniform. This sequence originates from a human donor with classical Hodgkin lymphoma. The sample consisted of peripheral blood mononuclear cells (PBMCs), taken before the fourth cycle of nivolumab. The rearrangement links TRBV4-3 to TRBJ2-7; tentative D call: TRBD2 (5 bases). CDR3 loop: CASSQDLSGLYDEQYF. CDR3 nucleotide sequence: TGCGCCAGCAGCCAAGACCTGTCGGGGTTGTACGACGAGCAGTACTTC.